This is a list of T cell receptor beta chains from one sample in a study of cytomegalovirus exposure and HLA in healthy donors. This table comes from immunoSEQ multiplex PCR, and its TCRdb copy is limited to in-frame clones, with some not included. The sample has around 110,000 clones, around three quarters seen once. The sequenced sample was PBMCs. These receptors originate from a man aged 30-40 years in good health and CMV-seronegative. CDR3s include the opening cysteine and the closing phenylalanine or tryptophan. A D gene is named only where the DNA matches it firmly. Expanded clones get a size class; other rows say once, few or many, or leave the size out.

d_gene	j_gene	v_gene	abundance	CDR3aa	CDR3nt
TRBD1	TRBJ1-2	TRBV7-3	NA	CASSLGPGGNYGYTF	TGTGCCAGCAGCTTAGGCCCAGGGGGCAACTATGGCTACACCTTC
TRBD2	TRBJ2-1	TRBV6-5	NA	CASSYRLAEREQFF	TGTGCCAGCAGTTACCGGCTAGCGGAACGGGAGCAGTTCTTC
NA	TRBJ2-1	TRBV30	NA	CAWSVQGNEQFF	TGTGCCTGGAGTGTACAGGGAAATGAGCAGTTCTTC
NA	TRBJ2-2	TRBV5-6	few	CASSFASGELFF	TGTGCCAGCAGCTTCGCGTCCGGGGAGCTGTTTTTT
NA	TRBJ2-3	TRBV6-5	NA	CASSLSRLHTQYF	TGTGCCAGCAGTTTATCTCGACTACATACGCAGTATTTT
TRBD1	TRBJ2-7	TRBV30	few	CAWSVGGTGGFEQYF	TGTGCCTGGAGTGTTGGGGGGACAGGGGGCTTCGAGCAGTACTTC
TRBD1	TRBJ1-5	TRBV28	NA	CASSLGQGNQPQHF	TGTGCCAGCAGTCTTGGACAGGGCAATCAGCCCCAGCATTTT
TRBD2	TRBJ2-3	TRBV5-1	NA	CASSLEQGLGGLDTQYF	TGCGCCAGCAGCTTGGAACAGGGACTAGGGGGGCTAGATACGCAGTATTTT
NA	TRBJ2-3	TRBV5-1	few	CASSFLAGATDTQYF	TGCGCCAGCAGCTTCTTGGCGGGGGCCACAGATACGCAGTATTTT
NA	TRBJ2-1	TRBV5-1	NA	CASSLRDLYNEQFF	TGCGCCAGCAGCCTCCGGGATCTCTACAATGAGCAGTTCTTC
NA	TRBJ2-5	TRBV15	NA	CATSRDNSGSETQYF	TGTGCCACCAGCAGAGATAATAGCGGTTCCGAGACCCAGTACTTC
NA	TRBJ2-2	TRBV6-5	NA	CASSYSGTYTGELFF	TGTGCCAGCAGTTACTCGGGGACATACACCGGGGAGCTGTTTTTT
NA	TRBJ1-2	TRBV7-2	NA	CASSADSYGYTF	TGTGCCAGCAGCGCGGACAGTTACGGCTACACCTTC
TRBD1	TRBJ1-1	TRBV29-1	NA	CSAGQGAYTEAFF	TGCAGCGCGGGACAGGGGGCGTACACTGAAGCTTTCTTT
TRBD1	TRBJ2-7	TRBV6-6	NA	CASSYTGGTEQYF	TGTGCCAGCAGTTACACAGGGGGGACCGAGCAGTACTTC
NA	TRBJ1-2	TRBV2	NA	CASSEMSYGYTF	TGTGCCAGCAGTGAAATGAGCTATGGCTACACCTTC
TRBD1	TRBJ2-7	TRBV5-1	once	CASSWRQGEGEQYF	TGCGCCAGCAGCTGGAGACAGGGTGAGGGCGAGCAGTACTTC